The T cell receptor beta chain described here comes from a study of shared clonotypes between healthy human individuals. Unsorted PBMC replicate PCRs used roughly 300 ng DNA, approximately 29,000 T cell genomes. The repertoire was sequenced with immunoSEQ multiplex PCR; TCRdb's copy has only in-frame clones and lacks some. This sample has around 450,000 clones, with about four fifths found just once. Germline V gene lookup returns CDR1 SGDLS and CDR2 YYNGEE. CDR3 length: 14 amino acids. Trimming took 3 bases from V and 2 from J, leaving 10 bases between them. Those who donated were healthy HIV-negative adults, with no recent acute infections or vaccinations reported.

The sample was PBMCs. The TCR sequence derives from a middle-aged woman in good health. Some clones in this sample may be carry-over from other donors' samples. V is TRBV9 and J is TRBJ2-3; no definite D call. The CDR3 loop is CASSAVFYTDTQYF. Written as DNA, the CDR3 is TGTGCCAGCAGCGCTGTCTTCTACACAGATACGCAGTATTTT.